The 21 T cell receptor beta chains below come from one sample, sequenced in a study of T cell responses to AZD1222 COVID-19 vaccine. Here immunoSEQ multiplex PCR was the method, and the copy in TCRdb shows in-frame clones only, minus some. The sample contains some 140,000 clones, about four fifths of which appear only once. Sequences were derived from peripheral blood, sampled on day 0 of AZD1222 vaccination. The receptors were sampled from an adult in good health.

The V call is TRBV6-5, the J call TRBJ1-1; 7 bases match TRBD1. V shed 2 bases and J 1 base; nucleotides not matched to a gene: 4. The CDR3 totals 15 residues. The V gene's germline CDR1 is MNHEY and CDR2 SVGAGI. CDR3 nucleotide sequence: TGTGCCAGCAGTTACCTCCGACAGGGGAACACTGAAGCTTTCTTT. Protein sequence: CASSYLRQGNTEAFF.

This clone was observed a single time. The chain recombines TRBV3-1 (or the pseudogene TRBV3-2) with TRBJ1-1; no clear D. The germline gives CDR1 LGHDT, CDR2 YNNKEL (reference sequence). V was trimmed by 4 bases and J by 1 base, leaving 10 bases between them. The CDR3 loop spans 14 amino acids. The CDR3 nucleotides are TGTGCCAGCAGCCCTCCTATCCCGAACACTGAAGCTTTCTTT. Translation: CASSPPIPNTEAFF.

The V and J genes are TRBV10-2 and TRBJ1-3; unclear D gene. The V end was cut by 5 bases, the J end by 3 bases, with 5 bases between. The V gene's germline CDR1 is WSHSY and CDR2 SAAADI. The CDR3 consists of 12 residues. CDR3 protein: CASSRNGNTIYF. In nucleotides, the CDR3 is TGCGCCAGCAGTCGTAATGGAAACACCATATATTTT.

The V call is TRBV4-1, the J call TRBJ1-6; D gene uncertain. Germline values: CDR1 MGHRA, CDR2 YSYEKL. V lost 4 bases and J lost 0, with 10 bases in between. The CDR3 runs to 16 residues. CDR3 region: CASSLTRASYNSPLHF. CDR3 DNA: TGCGCCAGCAGCCTCACTCGGGCCTCCTATAATTCACCCCTCCACTTT.

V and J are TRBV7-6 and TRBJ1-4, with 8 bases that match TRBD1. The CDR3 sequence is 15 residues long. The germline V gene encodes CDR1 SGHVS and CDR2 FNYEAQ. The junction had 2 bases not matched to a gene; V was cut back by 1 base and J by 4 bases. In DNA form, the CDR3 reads TGTGCCAGCAGCTTAGACAGGGGGTTTAATGAAAAACTGTTTTTT. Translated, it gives CASSLDRGFNEKLFF.

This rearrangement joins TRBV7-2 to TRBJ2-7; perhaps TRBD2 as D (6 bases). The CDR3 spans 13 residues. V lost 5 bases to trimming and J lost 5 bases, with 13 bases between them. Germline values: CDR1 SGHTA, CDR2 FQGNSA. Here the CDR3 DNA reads TGTGCCAGCAGCCGCTCCGGGAGCCACGAGCAGTACTTC. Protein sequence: CASSRSGSHEQYF.

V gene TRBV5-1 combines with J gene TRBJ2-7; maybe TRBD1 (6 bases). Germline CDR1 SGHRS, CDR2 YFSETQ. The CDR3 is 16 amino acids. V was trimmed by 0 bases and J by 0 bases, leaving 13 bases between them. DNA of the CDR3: TGCGCCAGCAGCTTGGGGTATTCAGGGGTCTCCTACGAGCAGTACTTC. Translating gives CASSLGYSGVSYEQYF.

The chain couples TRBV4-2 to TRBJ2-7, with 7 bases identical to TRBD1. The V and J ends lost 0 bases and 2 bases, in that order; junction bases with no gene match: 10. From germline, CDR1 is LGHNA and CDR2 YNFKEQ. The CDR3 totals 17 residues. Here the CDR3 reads CASSQDRDSSFPYEQYF. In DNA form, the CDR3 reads TGTGCCAGCAGCCAAGACCGGGACAGTTCGTTCCCCTACGAGCAGTACTTC.

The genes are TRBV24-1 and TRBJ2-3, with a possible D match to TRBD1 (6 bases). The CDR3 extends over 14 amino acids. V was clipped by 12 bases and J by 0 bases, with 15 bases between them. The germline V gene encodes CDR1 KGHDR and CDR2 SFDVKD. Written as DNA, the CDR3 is TGTGCCGCATCCGACAGGACGAGCACAGATACGCAGTATTTT. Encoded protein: CAASDRTSTDTQYF.

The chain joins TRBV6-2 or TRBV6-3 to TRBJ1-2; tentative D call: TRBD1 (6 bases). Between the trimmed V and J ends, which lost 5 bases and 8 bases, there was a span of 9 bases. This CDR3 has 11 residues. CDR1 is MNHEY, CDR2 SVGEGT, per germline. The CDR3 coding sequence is TGTGCCAGCAGTATTGGGGGCGGCTACACCTTC. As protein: CASSIGGGYTF.

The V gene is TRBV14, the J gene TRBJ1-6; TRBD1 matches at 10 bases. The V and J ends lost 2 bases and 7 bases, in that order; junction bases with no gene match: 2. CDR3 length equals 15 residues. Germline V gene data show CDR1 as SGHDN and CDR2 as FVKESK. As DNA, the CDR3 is TGTGCCAGCAGCCAAACGGGACAGGGGAATTCACCCCTCCACTTT. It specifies CASSQTGQGNSPLHF.

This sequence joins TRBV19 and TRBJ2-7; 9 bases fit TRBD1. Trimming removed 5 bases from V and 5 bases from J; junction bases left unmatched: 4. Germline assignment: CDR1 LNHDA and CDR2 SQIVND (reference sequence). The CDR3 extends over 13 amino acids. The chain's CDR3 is CASSGRTGDEQYF. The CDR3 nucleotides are TGTGCCAGTAGTGGGAGGACAGGGGACGAGCAGTACTTC.

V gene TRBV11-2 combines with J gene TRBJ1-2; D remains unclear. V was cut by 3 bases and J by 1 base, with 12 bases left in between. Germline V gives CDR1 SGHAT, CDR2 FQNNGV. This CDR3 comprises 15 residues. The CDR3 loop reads CASSLGSGFNYGYTF. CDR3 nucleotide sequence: TGTGCCAGCAGCTTGGGCAGCGGATTTAACTATGGCTACACCTTC.

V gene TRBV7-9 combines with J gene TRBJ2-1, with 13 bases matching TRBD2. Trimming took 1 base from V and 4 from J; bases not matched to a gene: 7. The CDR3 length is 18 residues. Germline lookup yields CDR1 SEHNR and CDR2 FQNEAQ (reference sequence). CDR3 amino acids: CASSLDKLAGGKYNEQFF. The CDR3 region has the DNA TGTGCCAGCAGCTTAGATAAACTAGCGGGGGGGAAATACAATGAGCAGTTCTTC.

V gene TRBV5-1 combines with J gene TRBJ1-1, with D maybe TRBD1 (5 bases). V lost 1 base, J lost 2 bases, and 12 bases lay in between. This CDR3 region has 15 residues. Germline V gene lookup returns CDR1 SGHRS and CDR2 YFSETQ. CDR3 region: CASSLRGAHNTEAFF. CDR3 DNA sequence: TGCGCCAGCAGCTTGAGAGGGGCCCATAACACTGAAGCTTTCTTT.

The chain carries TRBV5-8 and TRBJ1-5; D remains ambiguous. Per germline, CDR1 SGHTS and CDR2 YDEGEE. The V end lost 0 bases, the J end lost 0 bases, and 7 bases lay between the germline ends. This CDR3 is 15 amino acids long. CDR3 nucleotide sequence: TGTGCCAGCAGCTTGGGGCAGGTTAGCAATCAGCCCCAGCATTTT. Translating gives CASSLGQVSNQPQHF.

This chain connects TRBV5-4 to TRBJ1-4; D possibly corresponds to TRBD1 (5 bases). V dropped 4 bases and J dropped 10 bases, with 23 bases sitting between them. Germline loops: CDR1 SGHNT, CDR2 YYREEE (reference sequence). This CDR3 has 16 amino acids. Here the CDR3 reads CASSRGNPREVGKLFF. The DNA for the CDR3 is TGTGCCAGCAGCCGGGGGAATCCCCGAGAGGTTGGAAAACTGTTTTTT.

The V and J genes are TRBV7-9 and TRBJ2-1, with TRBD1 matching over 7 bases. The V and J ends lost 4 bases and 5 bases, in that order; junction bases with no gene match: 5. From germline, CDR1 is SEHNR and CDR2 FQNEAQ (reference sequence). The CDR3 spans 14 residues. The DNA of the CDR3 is TGTGCCAGCAGCTCACGGGACAGAGACAATGAGCAGTTCTTC. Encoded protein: CASSSRDRDNEQFF.

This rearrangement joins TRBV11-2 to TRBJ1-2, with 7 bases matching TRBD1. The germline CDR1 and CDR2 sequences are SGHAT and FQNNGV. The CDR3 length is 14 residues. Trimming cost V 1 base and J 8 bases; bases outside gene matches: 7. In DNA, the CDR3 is TGTGCCAGCAGCTTAGGGATAAGGGGGCCGGGCTACACCTTC. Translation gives CASSLGIRGPGYTF.

The CDR3 nucleotides read TGCGCCAGCAGCTTGGAACAGGGAAATGGCTACACCTTC. It specifies CASSLEQGNGYTF. The chain uses TRBV5-1 and TRBJ1-2; the D gene is possibly TRBD1 (6 bases). The germline CDR1 and CDR2 sequences are SGHRS and YFSETQ. The CDR3 has 13 residues. V was clipped by 0 bases and J by 6 bases, with 9 bases between them.

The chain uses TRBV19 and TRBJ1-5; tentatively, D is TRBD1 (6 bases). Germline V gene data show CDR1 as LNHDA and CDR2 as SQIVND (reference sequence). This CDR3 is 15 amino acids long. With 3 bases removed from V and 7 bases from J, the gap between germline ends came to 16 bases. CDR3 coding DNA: TGTGCCAGTAGTATGGGCCGGGGGCAAGGGCAGCCCCAGCATTTT. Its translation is CASSMGRGQGQPQHF.